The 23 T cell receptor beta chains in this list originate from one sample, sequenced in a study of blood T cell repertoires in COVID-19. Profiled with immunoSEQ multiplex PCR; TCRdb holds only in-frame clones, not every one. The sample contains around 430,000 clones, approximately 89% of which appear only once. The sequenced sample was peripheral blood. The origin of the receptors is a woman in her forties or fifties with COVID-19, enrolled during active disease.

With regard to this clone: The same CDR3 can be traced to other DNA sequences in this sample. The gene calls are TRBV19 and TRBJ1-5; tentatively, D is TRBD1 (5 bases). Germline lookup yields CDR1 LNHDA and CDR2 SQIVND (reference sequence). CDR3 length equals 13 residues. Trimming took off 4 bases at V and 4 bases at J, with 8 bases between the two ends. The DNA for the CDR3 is TGTGCCAGTAGTAAGACAGCTAATCAGCCCCAGCATTTT. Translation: CASSKTANQPQHF.

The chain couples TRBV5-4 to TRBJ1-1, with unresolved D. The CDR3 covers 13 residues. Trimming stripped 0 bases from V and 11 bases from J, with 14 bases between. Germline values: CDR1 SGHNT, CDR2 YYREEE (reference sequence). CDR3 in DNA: TGTGCCAGCAGCTTGGCCTCGGGGTCCGGGGCTTTCTTT. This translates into CASSLASGSGAFF.

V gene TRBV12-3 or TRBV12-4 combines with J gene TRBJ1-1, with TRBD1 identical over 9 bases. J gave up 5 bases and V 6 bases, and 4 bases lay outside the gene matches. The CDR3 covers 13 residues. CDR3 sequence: CASRRTGDTEAFF. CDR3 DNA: TGTGCCAGCAGAAGGACAGGGGATACTGAAGCTTTCTTT.

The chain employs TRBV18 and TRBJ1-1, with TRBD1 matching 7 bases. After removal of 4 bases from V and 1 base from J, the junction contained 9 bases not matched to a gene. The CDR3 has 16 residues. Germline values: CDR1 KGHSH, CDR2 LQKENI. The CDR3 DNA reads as TGTGCCAGCTCACTGATAGGGGGCGCGGGGAACACTGAAGCTTTCTTT. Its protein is CASSLIGGAGNTEAFF.

This CDR3 reads CASSEDARGHNYGYTF. The CDR3 bases are TGTGCCAGCAGTGAAGACGCCAGGGGGCATAACTATGGCTACACCTTC. The chain recombines TRBV6-1 with TRBJ1-2; TRBD1 matches 8 bases. The CDR3 totals 16 residues. From germline, CDR1 is MNHNS and CDR2 SASEGT. Trimming removed 1 base from V and 1 base from J; junction bases left unmatched: 5.

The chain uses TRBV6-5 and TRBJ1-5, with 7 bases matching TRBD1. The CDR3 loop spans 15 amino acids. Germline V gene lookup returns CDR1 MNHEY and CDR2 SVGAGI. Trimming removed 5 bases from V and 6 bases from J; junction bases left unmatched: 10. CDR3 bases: TGTGCCAGCAGTCGACAGGGAACAGTCGGTCAGCCCCAGCATTTT. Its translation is CASSRQGTVGQPQHF.

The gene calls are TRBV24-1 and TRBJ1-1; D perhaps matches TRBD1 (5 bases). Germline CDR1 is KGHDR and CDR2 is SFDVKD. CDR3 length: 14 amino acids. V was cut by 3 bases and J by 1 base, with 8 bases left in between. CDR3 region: CATSDTGPNTEAFF. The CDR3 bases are TGTGCCACCAGTGATACAGGTCCGAACACTGAAGCTTTCTTT.

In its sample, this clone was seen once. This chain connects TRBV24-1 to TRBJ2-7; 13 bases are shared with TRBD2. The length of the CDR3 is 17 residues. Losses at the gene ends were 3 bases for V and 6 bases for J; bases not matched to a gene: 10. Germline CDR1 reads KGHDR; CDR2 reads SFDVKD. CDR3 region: CATSDPPGTSGAGEQYF. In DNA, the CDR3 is TGTGCCACCAGTGATCCTCCTGGGACTAGCGGGGCTGGCGAGCAGTACTTC.

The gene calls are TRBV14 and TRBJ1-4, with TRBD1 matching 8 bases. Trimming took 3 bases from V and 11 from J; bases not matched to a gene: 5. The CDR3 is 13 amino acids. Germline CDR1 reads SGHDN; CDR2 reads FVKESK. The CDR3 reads CASSQIQGGKLFF. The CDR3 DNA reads TGTGCCAGCAGCCAGATACAGGGGGGGAAACTGTTTTTT.

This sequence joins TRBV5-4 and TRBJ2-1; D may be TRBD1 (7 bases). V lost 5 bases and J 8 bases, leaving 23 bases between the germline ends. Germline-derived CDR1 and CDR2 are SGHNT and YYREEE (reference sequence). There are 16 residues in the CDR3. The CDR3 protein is CASSQGGAPHVDEQFF. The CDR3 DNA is TGTGCCAGCAGTCAGGGGGGTGCCCCCCACGTCGATGAGCAGTTCTTC. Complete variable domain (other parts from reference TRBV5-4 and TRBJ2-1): ETGVTQSPTHLIKTRGQQVTLRCSSQSGHNTVSWYQQALGQGPQFIFQYYREEENGRGNFPPRFSGLQFPNYSSELNVNALELDDSALYLCASSQGGAPHVDEQFFGPGTRLTVL.

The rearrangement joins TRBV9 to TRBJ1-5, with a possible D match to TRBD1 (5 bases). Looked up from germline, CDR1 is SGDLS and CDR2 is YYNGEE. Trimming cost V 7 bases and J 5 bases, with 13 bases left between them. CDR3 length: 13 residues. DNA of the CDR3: TGTGCCAGCGGGCTCGACAGTGATCAGCCCCAGCATTTT. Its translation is CASGLDSDQPQHF.

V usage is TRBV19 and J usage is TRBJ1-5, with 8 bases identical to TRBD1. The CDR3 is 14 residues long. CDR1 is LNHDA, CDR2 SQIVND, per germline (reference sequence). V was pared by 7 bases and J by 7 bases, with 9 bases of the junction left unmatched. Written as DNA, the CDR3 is TGTGCCAGTAACGACCGGGACAGGTGGCAGCCCCAGCATTTT. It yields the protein CASNDRDRWQPQHF.

This CDR3 is CASSRRSQGAVNIQYF. The CDR3 nucleotides read TGTGCCAGCAGCCGAAGGTCCCAGGGGGCTGTGAACATTCAGTACTTC. The chain links TRBV5-4 to TRBJ2-4; the match to TRBD1 covers 8 bases. The J segment lost 7 bases and the V segment lost 4 bases, leaving 13 bases of the junction unmatched. The CDR3 totals 16 residues. Germline assignment: CDR1 SGHNT and CDR2 YYREEE (reference sequence).

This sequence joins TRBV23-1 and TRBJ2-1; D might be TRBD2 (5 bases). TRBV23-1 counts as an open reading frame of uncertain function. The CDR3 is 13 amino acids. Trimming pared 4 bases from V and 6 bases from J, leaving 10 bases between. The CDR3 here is CASSLTSCNEQFF. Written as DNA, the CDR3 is TGCGCCAGCAGTCTCACTAGTTGCAATGAGCAGTTCTTC.

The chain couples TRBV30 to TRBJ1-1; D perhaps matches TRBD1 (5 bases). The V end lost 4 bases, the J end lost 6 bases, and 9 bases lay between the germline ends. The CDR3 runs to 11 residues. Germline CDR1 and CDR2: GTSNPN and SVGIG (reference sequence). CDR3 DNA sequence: TGTGCCTGGAAAGGGGTTGCTGAAGCTTTCTTT. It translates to CAWKGVAEAFF.

CDR3 sequence (DNA): TGCAGTGCTAGTTTCCCAGCGGGGGGTCCGGGGAATGAGCAGTTCTTC. It specifies CSASFPAGGPGNEQFF. The chain couples TRBV20-1 to TRBJ2-1; the match to TRBD2 covers 9 bases. Germline values: CDR1 DFQATT, CDR2 SNEGSKA (reference sequence). Losses at the gene ends were 3 bases for V and 7 bases for J; bases not matched to a gene: 13. The CDR3 runs 16 residues.

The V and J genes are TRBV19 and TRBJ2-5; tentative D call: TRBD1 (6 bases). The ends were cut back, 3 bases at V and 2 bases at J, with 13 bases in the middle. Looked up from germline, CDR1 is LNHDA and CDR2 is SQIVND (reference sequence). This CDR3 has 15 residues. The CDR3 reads CASSIIRGKQETQYF. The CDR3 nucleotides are TGTGCCAGTAGTATCATCAGGGGAAAGCAAGAGACCCAGTACTTC.

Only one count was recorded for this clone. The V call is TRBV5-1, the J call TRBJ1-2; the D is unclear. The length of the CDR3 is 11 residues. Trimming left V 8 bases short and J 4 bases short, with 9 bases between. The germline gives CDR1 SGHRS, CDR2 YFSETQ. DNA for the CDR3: TGCGCCAGTCGCGACATCTATGGCTACACCTTC. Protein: CASRDIYGYTF.

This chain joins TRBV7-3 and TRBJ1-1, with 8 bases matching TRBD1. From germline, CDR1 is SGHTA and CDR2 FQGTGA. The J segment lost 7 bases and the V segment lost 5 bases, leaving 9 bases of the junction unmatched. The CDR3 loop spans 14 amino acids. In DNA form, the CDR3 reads TGTGCCAGCAGCAAGGACAGGGTTGACGATGAAGCTTTCTTT. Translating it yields CASSKDRVDDEAFF.

CDR3 DNA: TGTGCCAGCAGCTTGGGTCCCGGTACTTACAATGAGCAGTTCTTC. Protein: CASSLGPGTYNEQFF. The chain joins TRBV5-4 to TRBJ2-1, with D hard to call. V lost 0 bases, J lost 4 bases, and 11 bases lay in between. This CDR3 comprises 15 residues. Germline CDR1 is SGHNT and CDR2 is YYREEE (reference sequence).

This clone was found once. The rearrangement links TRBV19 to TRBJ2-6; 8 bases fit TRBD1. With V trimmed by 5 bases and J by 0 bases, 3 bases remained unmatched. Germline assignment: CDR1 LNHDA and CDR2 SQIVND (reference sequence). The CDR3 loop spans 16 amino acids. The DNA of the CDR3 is TGTGCCAGTAGTGGGACAGGCCGCTCTGGGGCCAACGTCCTGACTTTC. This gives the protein CASSGTGRSGANVLTF.

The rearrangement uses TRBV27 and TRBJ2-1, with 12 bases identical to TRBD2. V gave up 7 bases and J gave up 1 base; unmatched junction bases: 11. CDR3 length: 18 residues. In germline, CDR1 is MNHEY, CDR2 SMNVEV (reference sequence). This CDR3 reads CASTTLAGGPGSYNEQFF. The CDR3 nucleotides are TGTGCCAGCACCACTCTAGCGGGGGGGCCAGGGTCCTACAATGAGCAGTTCTTC.

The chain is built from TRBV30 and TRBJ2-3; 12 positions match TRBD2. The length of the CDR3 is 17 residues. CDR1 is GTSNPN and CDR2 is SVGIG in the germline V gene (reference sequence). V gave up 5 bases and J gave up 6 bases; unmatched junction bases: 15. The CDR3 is CAWSPGLAGSPGDTQYF. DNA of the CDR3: TGTGCCTGGTCACCGGGACTAGCGGGCTCCCCGGGGGATACGCAGTATTTT.